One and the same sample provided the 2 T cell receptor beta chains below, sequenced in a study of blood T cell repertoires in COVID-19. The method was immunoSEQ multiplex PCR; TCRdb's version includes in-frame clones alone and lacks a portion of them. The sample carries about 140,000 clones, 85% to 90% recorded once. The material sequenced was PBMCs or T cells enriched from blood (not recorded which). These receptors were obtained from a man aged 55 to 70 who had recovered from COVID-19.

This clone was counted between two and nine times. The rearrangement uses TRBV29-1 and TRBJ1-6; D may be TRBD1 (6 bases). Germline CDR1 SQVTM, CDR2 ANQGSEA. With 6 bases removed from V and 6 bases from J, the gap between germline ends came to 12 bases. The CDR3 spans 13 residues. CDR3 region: CSVGDRLNSPLHF. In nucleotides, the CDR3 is TGCAGCGTAGGAGACAGGCTTAATTCACCCCTCCACTTT.

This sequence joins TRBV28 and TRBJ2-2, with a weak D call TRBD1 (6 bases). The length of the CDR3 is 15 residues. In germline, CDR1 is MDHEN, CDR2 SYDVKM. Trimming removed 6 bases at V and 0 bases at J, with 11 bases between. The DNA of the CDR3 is TGTGCCAGCAGACGGGACAACTCGAACACCGGGGAGCTGTTTTTT. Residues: CASRRDNSNTGELFF.